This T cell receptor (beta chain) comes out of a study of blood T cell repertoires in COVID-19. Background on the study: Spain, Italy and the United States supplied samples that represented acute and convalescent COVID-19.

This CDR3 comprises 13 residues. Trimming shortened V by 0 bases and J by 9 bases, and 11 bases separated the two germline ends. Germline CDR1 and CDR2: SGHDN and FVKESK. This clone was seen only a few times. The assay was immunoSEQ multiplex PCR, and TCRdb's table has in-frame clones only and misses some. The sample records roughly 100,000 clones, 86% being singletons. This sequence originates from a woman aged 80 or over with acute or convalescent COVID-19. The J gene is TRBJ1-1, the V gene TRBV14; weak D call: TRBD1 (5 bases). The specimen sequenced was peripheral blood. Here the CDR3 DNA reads TGTGCCAGCAGCCAAGACCTCAGGGATAAAGCTTTCTTT. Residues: CASSQDLRDKAFF.